This T cell receptor beta chain came from a study of blood T cell repertoires in COVID-19. Germline assignment: CDR1 MDHEN and CDR2 SYDVKM. The CDR3 covers 14 residues. Trimming took off 6 bases at V and 0 bases at J, with 11 bases between the two ends. This clone was counted once. Generated by immunoSEQ multiplex PCR, the TCRdb table keeps only in-frame clones and is missing some. The sample has approximately 200,000 clones; 60% to 80% are singletons. The sequence came from a man in his fifties or sixties with active or convalescent COVID-19. The rearrangement joins TRBV28 to TRBJ1-2, with D tentatively TRBD1 (5 bases). The sequencing sample was made of peripheral blood. This chain's CDR3 is CASSMDIPNYGYTF. In DNA, the CDR3 is TGTGCCAGCAGCATGGACATACCTAACTATGGCTACACCTTC.